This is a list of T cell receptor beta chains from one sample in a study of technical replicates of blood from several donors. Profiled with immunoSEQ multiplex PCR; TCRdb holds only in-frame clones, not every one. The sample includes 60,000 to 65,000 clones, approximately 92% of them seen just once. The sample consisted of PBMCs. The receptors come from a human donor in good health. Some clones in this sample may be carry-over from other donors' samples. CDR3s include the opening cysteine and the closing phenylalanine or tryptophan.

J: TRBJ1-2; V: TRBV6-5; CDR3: CASSYTGTGYGYTF
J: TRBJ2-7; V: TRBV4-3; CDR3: CASSQDWDRNTAYEQYF
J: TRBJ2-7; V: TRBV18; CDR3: CASSPTATSGRAYEQYF
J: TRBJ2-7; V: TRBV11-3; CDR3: CASSFDRDYEQYF
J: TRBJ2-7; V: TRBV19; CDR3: CASSISSSGVGHIYEQYF
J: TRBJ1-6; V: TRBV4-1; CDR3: CASSQDDRQGYNSPLHF
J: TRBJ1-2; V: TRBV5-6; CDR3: CASSKGPALPNYGYTF
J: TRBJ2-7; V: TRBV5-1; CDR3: CASSLDRVYEQYF
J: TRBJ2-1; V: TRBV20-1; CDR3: CSAQGPNEQFF
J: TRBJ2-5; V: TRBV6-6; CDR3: CASSKGQGVETQYF